The clone carrying this TCR beta chain was seen a handful of times. What it recognizes is unknown. This sample was included in a study of response to subunit inactivated influenza vaccine. Study outcomes and limitations: The authors offered the suggestion that each seasonal influenza vaccination recruits few new T cells.

Germline V CDR1 and CDR2: ENHRY, SYGVKD. Trimming stripped 0 bases from V and 2 bases from J, with 14 bases between. The CDR3 spans 17 residues. One entry per CDR3 protein, called by TCRdb with MiXCR from the RT-PCR reads. Of roughly 650,000 distinct CDR3 sequences listed, around a sixth were seen once; the top ten hold around a tenth. The specimen comprised PBMCs from blood, sampled 12 days after vaccination. This rearrangement joins TRBV10-3 to TRBJ1-5; no reliable D call. This clonotype was sampled from a man aged 45-65 years who received an inactivated influenza vaccine. For the CDR3, the DNA is TGTGCCATCAGTGAGTCCGGCGGTTCTTACGGCAATCAGCCCCAGCATTTT. It specifies CAISESGGSYGNQPQHF.